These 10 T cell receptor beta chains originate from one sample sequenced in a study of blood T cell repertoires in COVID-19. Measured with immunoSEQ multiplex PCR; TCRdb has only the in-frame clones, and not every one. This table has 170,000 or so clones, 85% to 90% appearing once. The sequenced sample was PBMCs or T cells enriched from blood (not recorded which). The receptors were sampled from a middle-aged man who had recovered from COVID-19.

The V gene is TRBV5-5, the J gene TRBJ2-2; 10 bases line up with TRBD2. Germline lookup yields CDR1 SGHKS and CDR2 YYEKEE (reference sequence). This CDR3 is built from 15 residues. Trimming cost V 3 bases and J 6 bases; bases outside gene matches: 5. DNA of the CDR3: TGTGCCAGCAGCTCCGGGACTAGCGCCCCCGGGGAGCTGTTTTTT. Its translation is CASSSGTSAPGELFF.

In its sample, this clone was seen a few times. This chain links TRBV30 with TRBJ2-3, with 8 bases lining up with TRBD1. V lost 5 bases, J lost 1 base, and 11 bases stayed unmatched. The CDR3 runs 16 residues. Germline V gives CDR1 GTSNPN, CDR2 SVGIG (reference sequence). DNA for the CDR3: TGTGCCTGGTACCGGGGCAGGGGGCAGGGCACAGATACGCAGTATTTT. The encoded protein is CAWYRGRGQGTDTQYF.

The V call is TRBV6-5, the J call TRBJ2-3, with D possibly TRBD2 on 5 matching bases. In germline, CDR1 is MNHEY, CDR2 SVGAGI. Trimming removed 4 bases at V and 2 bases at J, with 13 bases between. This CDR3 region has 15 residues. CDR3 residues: CASSFSGQYTDTQYF. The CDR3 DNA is TGTGCCAGCAGTTTCAGCGGCCAATACACAGATACGCAGTATTTT.

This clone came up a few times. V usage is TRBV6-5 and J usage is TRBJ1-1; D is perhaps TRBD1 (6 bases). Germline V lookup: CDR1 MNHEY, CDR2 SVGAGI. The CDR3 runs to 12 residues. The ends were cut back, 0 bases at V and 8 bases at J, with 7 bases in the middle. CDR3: CASSYSRGEAFF. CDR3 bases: TGTGCCAGCAGTTACTCGAGGGGGGAAGCTTTCTTT.

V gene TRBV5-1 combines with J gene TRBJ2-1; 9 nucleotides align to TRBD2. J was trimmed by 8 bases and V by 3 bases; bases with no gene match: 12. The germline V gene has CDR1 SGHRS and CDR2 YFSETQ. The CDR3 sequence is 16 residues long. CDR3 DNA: TGCGCCAGCAGCTCCCAGCCGGCTAGCGGGGCCTATGAGCAGTTCTTC. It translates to CASSSQPASGAYEQFF. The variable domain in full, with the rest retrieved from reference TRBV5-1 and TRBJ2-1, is KAGVTQTPRYLIKTRGQQVTLSCSPISGHRSVSWYQQTPGQGLQFLFEYFSETQRNKGNFPGRFSGRQFSNSRSEMNVSTLELGDSALYLCASSSQPASGAYEQFFGPGTRLTVL.

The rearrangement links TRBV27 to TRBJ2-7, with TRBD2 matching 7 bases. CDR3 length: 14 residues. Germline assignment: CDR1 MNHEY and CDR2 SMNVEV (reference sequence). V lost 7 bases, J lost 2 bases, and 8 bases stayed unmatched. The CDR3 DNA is TGTGCCAGCAAGCGGGACGCCGCTACCTACGAGCAGTACTTC. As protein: CASKRDAATYEQYF.

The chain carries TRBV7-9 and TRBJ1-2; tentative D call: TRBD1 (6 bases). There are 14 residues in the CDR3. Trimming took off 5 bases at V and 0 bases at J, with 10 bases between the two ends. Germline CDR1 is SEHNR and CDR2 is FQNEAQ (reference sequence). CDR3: CASSPDRSNYGYTF. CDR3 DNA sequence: TGTGCCAGCAGCCCGGACAGATCTAACTATGGCTACACCTTC. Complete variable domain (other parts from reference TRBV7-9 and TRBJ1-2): DTGVSQNPRHKITKRGQNVTFRCDPISEHNRLYWYRQTLGQGPEFLTYFQNEAQLEKSRLLSDRFSAERPKGSFSTLEIQRTEQGDSAMYLCASSPDRSNYGYTFGSGTRLTVV.

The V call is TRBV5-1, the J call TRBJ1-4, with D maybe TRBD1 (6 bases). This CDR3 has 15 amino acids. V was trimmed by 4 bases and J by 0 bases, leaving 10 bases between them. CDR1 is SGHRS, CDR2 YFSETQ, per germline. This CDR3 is CASSTGTTTNEKLFF. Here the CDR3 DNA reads TGCGCCAGCAGCACCGGGACAACAACTAATGAAAAACTGTTTTTT.

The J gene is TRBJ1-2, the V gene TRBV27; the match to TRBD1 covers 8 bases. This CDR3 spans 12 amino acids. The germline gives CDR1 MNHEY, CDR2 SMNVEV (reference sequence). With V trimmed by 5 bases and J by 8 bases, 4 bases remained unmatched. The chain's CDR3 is CASSPRGLGYTF. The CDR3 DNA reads TGTGCCAGCAGTCCCAGGGGGCTGGGCTACACCTTC.

CDR3 sequence: CASSIGREIHF. The CDR3 DNA sequence: TGTGCCAGTAGTATAGGACGGGAGATCCACTTT. The chain links TRBV19 to TRBJ1-6; D call uncertain. CDR1 is LNHDA, CDR2 SQIVND, per germline (reference sequence). V lost 1 base and J 17 bases, leaving 9 bases between the germline ends. This CDR3 has 11 residues.